The next 23 T cell receptor beta chains were all read from a single sample in a study of blood T cell repertoires in COVID-19. Generated by immunoSEQ multiplex PCR, the TCRdb table keeps only in-frame clones and is missing some. This table has some 73,000 clones, roughly nine tenths appearing once. The sample was peripheral blood. The receptors come from a woman aged 55-70 years with acute or convalescent COVID-19.

CDR3 protein: CASSPGQGMQETQYF. The CDR3 DNA reads as TGTGCCAGCAGCCCAGGACAGGGGATGCAGGAGACCCAGTACTTC. The gene calls are TRBV6-4 and TRBJ2-5; 9 positions agree with TRBD1. Germline V CDR1 and CDR2: MRHNA, SNTAGT. V shed 6 bases and J 5 bases; nucleotides not matched to a gene: 10. CDR3 size: 15 residues.

J is TRBJ1-6 and V is TRBV6-5; a weak D match, TRBD1 (6 bases). The V gene lost 6 bases and the J gene lost 4 bases, with 13 bases spanning the gap. The CDR3 totals 15 residues. Germline lookup yields CDR1 MNHEY and CDR2 SVGAGI. The CDR3 reads CASSLGTPYNSPLHF. The CDR3 DNA reads TGTGCCAGCAGCCTAGGGACACCGTATAATTCACCCCTCCACTTT.

The V and J genes are TRBV5-1 and TRBJ2-5; D is perhaps TRBD1 (6 bases). Germline V gives CDR1 SGHRS, CDR2 YFSETQ. V was clipped by 4 bases and J by 2 bases, with 18 bases between them. There are 16 residues in the CDR3. The CDR3 DNA reads as TGCGCCAGCAGCCATGCTCCGGGCAGGGGACAAGAGACCCAGTACTTC. Its protein is CASSHAPGRGQETQYF.

The genes are TRBV5-5 and TRBJ2-7; 9 nucleotides line up with TRBD1. CDR3 length: 14 residues. Trimming cost V 3 bases and J 3 bases; bases outside gene matches: 4. The V gene's germline CDR1 is SGHKS and CDR2 YYEKEE (reference sequence). The CDR3 region has the DNA TGTGCCAGCAGCTGGGGACAGGGAGTCTACGAGCAGTACTTC. It specifies CASSWGQGVYEQYF.

The chain is built from TRBV5-1 and TRBJ1-2; 9 bases line up with TRBD1. Trimming took 0 bases from V and 3 from J; bases not matched to a gene: 3. This CDR3 contains 15 residues. Germline assignment: CDR1 SGHRS and CDR2 YFSETQ. The CDR3 here is CASSLGTGAYYGYTF. CDR3 coding DNA: TGCGCCAGCAGCTTGGGGACAGGGGCATACTATGGCTACACCTTC.

The chain combines TRBV30 with TRBJ1-1; D unresolved. Trimming removed 4 bases from V and 2 bases from J, with 11 bases in between. Germline assignment: CDR1 GTSNPN and CDR2 SVGIG (reference sequence). CDR3 length: 13 residues. In nucleotides, the CDR3 is TGTGCCTGGACTGGAGAGGGAAACACTGAAGCTTTCTTT. It translates to CAWTGEGNTEAFF.

V usage is TRBV7-9 and J usage is TRBJ2-3; D is undetermined. The V and J ends lost 0 bases and 3 bases respectively, with 7 bases between them. The CDR3 is 14 amino acids. CDR1 is SEHNR and CDR2 is FQNEAQ in the germline V gene (reference sequence). The CDR3 coding sequence is TGTGCCAGCAGCTTAGCGAGAGGAACAGATACGCAGTATTTT. Protein product: CASSLARGTDTQYF.

The chain carries TRBV19 and TRBJ2-2, with TRBD2 identical over 7 bases. The ends lost 8 bases at V and 6 bases at J; junction bases unmatched: 9. The germline gives CDR1 LNHDA, CDR2 SQIVND (reference sequence). There are 14 residues in the CDR3. CDR3: CASAAGVKAGELFF. CDR3 bases: TGTGCCAGTGCGGCGGGAGTGAAGGCCGGGGAGCTGTTTTTT. Variable domain in full (rest from reference TRBV19 and TRBJ2-2): DGGITQSPKYLFRKEGQNVTLSCEQNLNHDAMYWYRQDPGQGLRLIYYSQIVNDFQKGDIAEGYSVSREKKESFPLTVTSAQKNPTAFYLCASAAGVKAGELFFGEGSRLTVL.

The chain couples TRBV6-5 to TRBJ1-1; TRBD1 might be the D (5 bases). Germline V lookup: CDR1 MNHEY, CDR2 SVGAGI. CDR3 length: 15 residues. Trimming took off 0 bases at V and 4 bases at J, with 12 bases between the two ends. The CDR3 loop is CASSYSRGRITEAFF. The CDR3 region has the DNA TGTGCCAGCAGTTACTCGCGGGGGAGGATCACTGAAGCTTTCTTT.

The J gene is TRBJ2-5, the V gene TRBV7-9; TRBD2 matches 13 bases. The CDR3 loop spans 15 amino acids. Unmatched junction bases numbered 3, after V lost 5 bases and J lost 3 bases. The germline gives CDR1 SEHNR, CDR2 FQNEAQ (reference sequence). CDR3 amino acids: CASSRGTSGEETQYF. DNA for the CDR3: TGTGCCAGCAGCCGAGGGACTAGCGGGGAAGAGACCCAGTACTTC.

The count of this clone is one. This chain links TRBV7-8 with TRBJ1-1, with TRBD1 matching 10 bases. The V gene's germline CDR1 is SGHVS and CDR2 FQNEAQ. V lost 1 base, J lost 1 base, and 6 bases stayed unmatched. The CDR3 length is 17 residues. CDR3 sequence (DNA): TGTGCCAGCAGCTTAGGACAGGGGGCGAGTTGGAACACTGAAGCTTTCTTT. Translating it yields CASSLGQGASWNTEAFF.

The chain links TRBV7-6 to TRBJ1-6, with D unclear. The CDR3 length is 14 residues. The germline V gene encodes CDR1 SGHVS and CDR2 FNYEAQ. V was trimmed by 5 bases and J by 14 bases, leaving 19 bases between them. CDR3 region: CASSQSQATGSLHF. The CDR3 bases are TGTGCCAGCAGCCAGAGCCAGGCTACGGGGTCCCTCCACTTT.

This clone has a handful of counts. The chain carries TRBV5-1 and TRBJ2-3, with 7 bases identical to TRBD2. V lost 6 bases and J lost 2; bases outside the gene matches: 9. Per germline, CDR1 SGHRS and CDR2 YFSETQ. This CDR3 has 15 amino acids. Here the CDR3 reads CASKPRGGDTDTQYF. The CDR3 nucleotides read TGCGCCAGCAAGCCGCGTGGGGGGGACACAGATACGCAGTATTTT.

The gene calls are TRBV6-8 and TRBJ1-4, with a possible D match to TRBD1 (6 bases). Trimming took off 9 bases at V and 5 bases at J, with 16 bases between the two ends. This CDR3 has 14 residues. Germline V gene sequence: CDR1 MNHGY, CDR2 SAAAGT. DNA of the CDR3: TGTGCCAGTTCGACAGGTGAAATAAATGAAAAACTGTTTTTT. This codes for CASSTGEINEKLFF.

V usage is TRBV18 and J usage is TRBJ1-3; 9 bases map to TRBD1. The V gene end was trimmed by 4 bases and the J gene end by 7 bases; junction bases not matched to a gene: 8. The CDR3 runs to 15 residues. From germline, CDR1 is KGHSH and CDR2 LQKENI. CDR3 sequence reads: CASSLGQGIANTIYF. CDR3 sequence (DNA): TGTGCCAGCTCACTCGGACAGGGGATAGCCAACACCATATATTTT.

The rearrangement joins TRBV7-2 to TRBJ2-3, with 9 bases fitting TRBD2. Germline CDR1 is SGHTA and CDR2 is FQGNSA. The CDR3 is 16 residues long. V lost 2 bases and J lost 0; bases outside the gene matches: 3. CDR3 amino acids: CASSLQSGGSTDTQYF. CDR3 in DNA: TGTGCCAGCAGCTTACAGAGCGGGGGGAGCACAGATACGCAGTATTTT.

The chain joins TRBV18 to TRBJ2-7, with a weak D call TRBD2 (6 bases). This CDR3 region has 16 residues. The V gene's germline CDR1 is KGHSH and CDR2 LQKENI. The V end was cut by 5 bases, the J end by 7 bases, with 24 bases between. The CDR3 nucleotides are TGTGCCAGCTCAAATCAACAGCGGGCTTCGGGCGGGGAGCAGTACTTC. It specifies CASSNQQRASGGEQYF.

The V and J genes are TRBV5-1 and TRBJ1-1; D not resolved. CDR3 length: 13 residues. Germline values: CDR1 SGHRS, CDR2 YFSETQ. Trimming cost V 3 bases and J 3 bases, with 9 bases left between them. The CDR3 bases are TGCGCCAGCAGCTCGGGGTTGGACACTGAAGCTTTCTTT. This gives the protein CASSSGLDTEAFF. Full variable domain (remainder filled in from reference TRBV5-1 and TRBJ1-1): KAGVTQTPRYLIKTRGQQVTLSCSPISGHRSVSWYQQTPGQGLQFLFEYFSETQRNKGNFPGRFSGRQFSNSRSEMNVSTLELGDSALYLCASSSGLDTEAFFGQGTRLTVV.

The gene calls are TRBV10-3 and TRBJ2-5; 16 nucleotides line up with TRBD2. This CDR3 has 17 residues. Germline V gives CDR1 ENHRY, CDR2 SYGVKD. J lost 2 bases, V lost 2 bases, and 2 bases had no gene match. CDR3 sequence reads: CAISERGLAGGQETQYF. The CDR3 bases are TGTGCCATCAGTGAGAGGGGACTAGCGGGGGGGCAAGAGACCCAGTACTTC.

The chain joins TRBV19 to TRBJ1-2, with 9 bases lining up with TRBD1. The CDR3 has 13 residues. Germline V gene lookup returns CDR1 LNHDA and CDR2 SQIVND (reference sequence). V gave up 7 bases and J gave up 4 bases; unmatched junction bases: 4. Here the CDR3 reads CASTSDRGYGYTF. CDR3 nucleotides: TGTGCCAGTACCTCGGACAGGGGCTATGGCTACACCTTC.

The V gene is TRBV27, the J gene TRBJ2-5; TRBD2 agrees at 16 bases. In germline, CDR1 is MNHEY, CDR2 SMNVEV (reference sequence). After removal of 3 bases from V and 10 bases from J, the junction contained 8 bases not matched to a gene. There are 16 residues in the CDR3. The CDR3 region has the DNA TGTGCCAGCAGTTTGGGACTAGCGGGGGGGCGAGGGGTCCAGTACTTC. It encodes CASSLGLAGGRGVQYF.

The chain couples TRBV3-1 (or the pseudogene TRBV3-2) to TRBJ2-7; D may be TRBD2 (6 bases). Germline CDR1 and CDR2: LGHDT and YNNKEL (reference sequence). The CDR3 extends over 15 amino acids. Trimming took off 4 bases at V and 8 bases at J, with 21 bases between the two ends. CDR3 loop: CASSLGGTGVGKQYF. In nucleotides, the CDR3 is TGTGCCAGCAGCCTAGGAGGGACTGGCGTTGGCAAGCAGTACTTC.

V and J are TRBV9 and TRBJ2-1; possibly TRBD1 for D (5 bases). CDR1 and CDR2 (germline): SGDLS, YYNGEE. Between the trimmed V and J ends, which lost 0 bases and 8 bases, there was a span of 15 bases. The CDR3 totals 15 residues. The DNA for the CDR3 is TGTGCCAGCAGCGTAGATGGACACAGTATTGATGAGCAGTTCTTC. Translated, it gives CASSVDGHSIDEQFF. Complete variable domain (other parts from reference TRBV9 and TRBJ2-1): DSGVTQTPKHLITATGQRVTLRCSPRSGDLSVYWYQQSLDQGLQFLIQYYNGEERAKGNILERFSAQQFPDLHSELNLSSLELGDSALYFCASSVDGHSIDEQFFGPGTRLTVL.